Listed below are T cell receptor beta chains from one sample, sequenced in a study of long-term antiretroviral therapy in people with HIV. Profiling relied on immunoSEQ multiplex PCR, and the TCRdb table lists in-frame clones only, not all of them. The sample gives 34,000 or so clones, approximately 81% of which show up once; more than 4.5% is in the top ten. This sample comprised unsorted PBMCs, obtained just under 2.9 years before starting antiretroviral therapy. The receptors come from a woman aged 30 to 39 with HIV. Each CDR3 is given with its conserved first and last residue. A D gene is named only where the DNA matches it firmly. Some rows have no size entry. The others give once, few or many, or a class for an expanded clone.

TRBV11-2	NA	NA	TRBJ2-2	16	TGTGCCAGCAGCTTACTGGGTAGCCGGAACACCGGGGAGCTGTTTTTT	CASSLLGSRNTGELFF
TRBV5-6	NA	TRBD1	TRBJ1-6	16	TGTGCCAGCAGCTTGGGGGGACAGGCCGTGAATTCACCCCTCCACTTT	CASSLGGQAVNSPLHF
TRBV28	NA	NA	TRBJ1-2	16	TGTGCCAGCAGTTTCCGACAGCGTAGATCCAACTATGGCTACACCTTC	CASSFRQRRSNYGYTF
TRBV13	NA	TRBD1	TRBJ1-1	15	TGTGCCAGCAGCTCAGAAGACAGGGCGAACACTGAAGCTTTCTTT	CASSSEDRANTEAFF
TRBV12-5	NA	NA	TRBJ1-2	13	TGTGCTAGTGGTTTGGCACAGGGCTATGGCTACACCTTC	CASGLAQGYGYTF
TRBV2	NA	TRBD1	TRBJ2-7	17	TGTGCCAGCAGTCCAGCGGTCCGGGACAGGGTCTTCAACGAGCAGTACTTC	CASSPAVRDRVFNEQYF
TRBV2	NA	NA	TRBJ1-2	12	TGTGCCAGCAGAACAGGCTACTATGGCTACACCTTC	CASRTGYYGYTF
TRBV7-8	NA	NA	TRBJ2-1	15	TGTGCCAGCAGAGAAGGGGGAAACTCCTACAATGAGCAGTTCTTC	CASREGGNSYNEQFF
TRBV4-1	NA	TRBD1	TRBJ2-5	14	TGCGCCAGCAGCCGGGAAGGGACAGAAGAGACCCAGTACTTC	CASSREGTEETQYF
TRBV6-5	NA	NA	TRBJ1-3	13	TGTGCCAGCAGTTACTCGATTGATAACACCATATATTTT	CASSYSIDNTIYF
TRBV6-1	NA	TRBD1	TRBJ2-7	15	TGTGCCAGCAGTGAAGCTAGGACAGGGACCTACGAGCAGTACTTC	CASSEARTGTYEQYF
TRBV2	NA	TRBD1	TRBJ1-5	13	TGTGCCAGCAGACAGGGGCAGAAACAGCCCCAGCATTTT	CASRQGQKQPQHF
TRBV5-1	NA	NA	TRBJ1-5	19	TGCGCCAGCAGCTTGCGGCCCCTAGTAGGGCTGGGTAGCAATCAGCCCCAGCATTTT	CASSLRPLVGLGSNQPQHF
TRBV6-5	NA	NA	TRBJ1-2	16	TGTGCCAGCAGTTATTCCGGCTCCGCAGCTAACTATGGCTACACCTTC	CASSYSGSAANYGYTF
TRBV6-5	once	NA	TRBJ2-5	13	TGTGCCAGCAGACGTCAGGGGCGAGAGACCCAGTACTTC	CASRRQGRETQYF
TRBV28	NA	TRBD1	TRBJ2-5	14	TGTGCCAGCAGTGCACAGAGGGGGCGAGAGACCCAGTACTTC	CASSAQRGRETQYF
TRBV10-3	once	NA	TRBJ2-2	12	TGTGCCATCGGTCAGAATGCCGGGGAGCTGTTTTTT	CAIGQNAGELFF
TRBV19	NA	NA	TRBJ1-2	12	TGTGCCAGTAGTTCGGGGTGTTATGGCTACACCTTC	CASSSGCYGYTF
TRBV27	NA	TRBD1	TRBJ1-1	16	TGTGCCAGCACCACCAGGGGGTCGGTTGGGAACACTGAAGCTTTCTTT	CASTTRGSVGNTEAFF
TRBV30	NA	NA	TRBJ1-4	12	TGTGCCGGGGGACGGGGGGAGGAAAAACTGTTTTTT	CAGGRGEEKLFF
TRBV2	NA	NA	TRBJ1-1	10	TGTGCCAGCCTACGGGGAGAGGCTTTCTTT	CASLRGEAFF
TRBV5-5	NA	NA	TRBJ1-2	12	TGTGCCAGCAGTCCGCTCCGGGACCCTGGGACCTTC	CASSPLRDPGTF
TRBV4-2	NA	NA	TRBJ1-6	15	TGTGCCAGCAGCCAACAGTCAGGTTCTAATTCACCCCTCCACTTT	CASSQQSGSNSPLHF
TRBV11-2	NA	NA	TRBJ2-1	13	TGTGCCAGCAGCCGCCCCCTTAGCGGTGAGCAGTTCTTC	CASSRPLSGEQFF
TRBV18	NA	NA	TRBJ1-1	15	TGTGCCAGCTCAGAGGTAACGGGACGCAACACTGAAGCTTTCTTT	CASSEVTGRNTEAFF
TRBV27	NA	NA	TRBJ1-6	17	TGTGCCAGCAGTCTAAACCTCGGGGGGGCCCGGAATTCACCCCTCCACTTT	CASSLNLGGARNSPLHF
TRBV5-1	NA	NA	TRBJ1-1	11	TGCGCCAGCAGCTTGGCAGGTGAAGCTTTCTTT	CASSLAGEAFF
TRBV30	NA	NA	TRBJ1-3	14	TGTGCCTGGCTGGACAGCGATATCAGAAACACCATATATTTT	CAWLDSDIRNTIYF
TRBV28	NA	NA	TRBJ1-2	12	TGTGCCAGCATCCCGAATGGGTATGGCTACACCTTC	CASIPNGYGYTF
TRBV6-5	NA	NA	TRBJ1-1	13	TGTGCCAGCAATCCAGGGCGAAACACTGAAGCTTTCTTT	CASNPGRNTEAFF
TRBV12-5	NA	NA	TRBJ1-3	13	TGTGCTAGTGGTTTGGGCTCTGCGAAGATTTTATATTTT	CASGLGSAKILYF
TRBV29-1	NA	NA	TRBJ2-7	13	TGCAGCGTTGATATCAGGGACTCCTACGAGCAGTACTTC	CSVDIRDSYEQYF
TRBV10-1	NA	NA	TRBJ2-1	13	TGCGCCAGCAGTCAAACCCGGGGGAATGAGCAGTTCTTC	CASSQTRGNEQFF
TRBV2	NA	NA	TRBJ2-6	17	TGTGCCAGCAGTGCTGAATTATTGGTCTCTGGGGCCAACGTCCTGACTTTC	CASSAELLVSGANVLTF
TRBV5-1	NA	NA	TRBJ1-1	14	TGCGCCAGCAGCTTGGACCCAACACACGCTGAAGCTTTCTTT	CASSLDPTHAEAFF
TRBV14	once	TRBD1	TRBJ1-6	15	TGTGCCAGCAGCCAAGGGGACAGGGGGGATTCACCCCTCCACTTT	CASSQGDRGDSPLHF
TRBV19	once	NA	TRBJ2-1	12	TGTGCCAGTAGTATAACGGTCAATGAGCAGTTCTTC	CASSITVNEQFF
TRBV5-5	NA	TRBD1	TRBJ2-1	15	TGTGCCAGCAGCTCCGGGACAGGGTCCTACAATGAGCAGTTCTTC	CASSSGTGSYNEQFF
TRBV5-6	NA	NA	TRBJ1-4	13	TGTGCCAGCAGCATCACTAGGAGAGAAAAACTGTTTTTT	CASSITRREKLFF
TRBV11-3	NA	TRBD1	TRBJ2-3	14	TGTGCCAGCAGCCCGGGACAGAGCACAGATACGCAGTATTTT	CASSPGQSTDTQYF
TRBV27	few	NA	TRBJ2-7	11	TGTGCCAGCAGTTTCGGGTACGAGCAGTACTTC	CASSFGYEQYF
TRBV11-2	NA	TRBD1	TRBJ1-1	16	TGTGCCAGCAGCTTGCGGACAGGGGCCATGAACACTGAAGCTTTCTTT	CASSLRTGAMNTEAFF